The 3 T cell receptor beta chains listed next were all sequenced from one sample in a study of blood T cells in healthy people across ages. A sample-barcoded 5' primer and a J-beta primer mix were used in a second PCR of about 7 to 12 cycles. MiXCR was run by TCRdb on the 5' RACE reads, yielding one entry per CDR3 protein. The repertoire consists of more than 1,400,000 distinct CDR3 sequences, with approximately 38% occurring once and the leading ten covering around 8%. Sequencing was done on a sample of blood. The receptors come from a woman in her late teens or twenties in good health.

V is TRBV4-1 and J is TRBJ2-3, with D maybe TRBD2 (5 bases). With 4 bases removed from V and 0 bases from J, the gap between germline ends came to 14 bases. The CDR3 covers 16 residues. Germline CDR1 and CDR2: MGHRA and YSYEKL. CDR3: CASSRGVLTSTDTQYF. In DNA form, the CDR3 reads TGCGCCAGCAGCCGGGGAGTCCTCACTAGCACAGATACGCAGTATTTT.

The chain uses TRBV3-1 and TRBJ1-2; 10 positions match TRBD1. V dropped 0 bases and J dropped 4; count of bases not matched to a gene: 2. Germline loops: CDR1 LGHDT, CDR2 YNNKEL (reference sequence). The CDR3 covers 15 residues. Written as DNA, the CDR3 is TGTGCCAGCAGCCAAGAAGGGGACAGGGGCTATGGCTACACCTTC. The encoded protein is CASSQEGDRGYGYTF.

The chain carries TRBV3-1 and TRBJ1-2; no reliable D call. Germline V gene data show CDR1 as LGHDT and CDR2 as YNNKEL (reference sequence). CDR3 size: 16 residues. Deletions cut 0 bases from V and 4 bases from J, with 15 bases between. CDR3 region: CASSQDSSGSGYGYTF. The CDR3 DNA reads as TGTGCCAGCAGCCAAGATAGCAGTGGGAGTGGCTATGGCTACACCTTC.